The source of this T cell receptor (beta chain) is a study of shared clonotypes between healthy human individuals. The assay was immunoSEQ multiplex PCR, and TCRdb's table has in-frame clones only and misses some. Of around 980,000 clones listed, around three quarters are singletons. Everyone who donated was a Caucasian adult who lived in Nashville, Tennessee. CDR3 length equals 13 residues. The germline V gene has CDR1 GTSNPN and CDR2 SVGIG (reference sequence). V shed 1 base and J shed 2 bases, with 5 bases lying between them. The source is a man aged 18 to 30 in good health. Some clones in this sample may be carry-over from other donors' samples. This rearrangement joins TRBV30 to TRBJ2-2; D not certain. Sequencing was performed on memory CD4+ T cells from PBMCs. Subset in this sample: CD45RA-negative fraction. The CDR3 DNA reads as TGTGCCTGGAGTGCAAGAAACACCGGGGAGCTGTTTTTT. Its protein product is CAWSARNTGELFF.